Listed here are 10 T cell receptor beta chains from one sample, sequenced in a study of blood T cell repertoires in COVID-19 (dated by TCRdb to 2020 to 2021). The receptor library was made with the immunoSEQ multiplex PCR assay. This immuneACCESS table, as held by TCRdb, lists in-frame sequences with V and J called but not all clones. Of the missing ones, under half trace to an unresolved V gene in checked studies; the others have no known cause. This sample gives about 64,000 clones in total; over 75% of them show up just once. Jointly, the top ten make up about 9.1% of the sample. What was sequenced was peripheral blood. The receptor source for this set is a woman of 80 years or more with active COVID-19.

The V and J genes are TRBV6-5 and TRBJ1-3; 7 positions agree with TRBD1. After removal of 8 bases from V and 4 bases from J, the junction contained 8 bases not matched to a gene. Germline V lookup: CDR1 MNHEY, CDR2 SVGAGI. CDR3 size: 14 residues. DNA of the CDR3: TGTGCCAGCGCAATGACAGGGACCGGAAACACCATATATTTT. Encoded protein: CASAMTGTGNTIYF.

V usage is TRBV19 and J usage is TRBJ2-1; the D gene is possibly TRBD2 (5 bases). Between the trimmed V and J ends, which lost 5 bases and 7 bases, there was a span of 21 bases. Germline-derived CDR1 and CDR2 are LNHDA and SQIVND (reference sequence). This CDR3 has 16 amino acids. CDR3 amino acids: CASSPRGLSPGNEQFF. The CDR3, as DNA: TGTGCCAGTAGTCCCCGCGGACTCAGCCCCGGGAATGAGCAGTTCTTC.

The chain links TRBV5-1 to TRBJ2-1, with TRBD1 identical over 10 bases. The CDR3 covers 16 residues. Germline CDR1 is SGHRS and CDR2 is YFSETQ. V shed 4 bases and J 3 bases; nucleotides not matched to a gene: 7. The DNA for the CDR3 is TGCGCCAGCAGCCCCCTCGGGACAGGGGTCTACAATGAGCAGTTCTTC. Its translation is CASSPLGTGVYNEQFF.

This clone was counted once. CDR3 sequence reads: CASSWGLAGHTDTQYF. The CDR3 DNA sequence: TGTGCCAGCAGTTGGGGACTAGCGGGGCACACAGATACGCAGTATTTT. The V and J genes are TRBV6-2 or TRBV6-3 and TRBJ2-3; 13 nucleotides line up with TRBD2. CDR3 length: 16 residues. Germline assignment: CDR1 MNHEY and CDR2 SVGEGT. With V trimmed by 4 bases and J by 2 bases, 3 bases remained unmatched.

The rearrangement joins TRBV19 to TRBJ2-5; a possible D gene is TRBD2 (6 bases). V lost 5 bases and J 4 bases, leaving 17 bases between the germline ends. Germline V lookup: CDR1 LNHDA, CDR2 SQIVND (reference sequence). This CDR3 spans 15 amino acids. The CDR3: CASSPRTRRGETQYF. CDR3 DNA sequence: TGTGCCAGTAGTCCCCGGACCCGGCGGGGAGAGACCCAGTACTTC.

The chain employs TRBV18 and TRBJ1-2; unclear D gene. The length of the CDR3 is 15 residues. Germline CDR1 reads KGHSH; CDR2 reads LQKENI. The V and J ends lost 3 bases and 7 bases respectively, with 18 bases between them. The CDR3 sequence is CASSPTPGASIGYTF. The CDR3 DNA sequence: TGTGCCAGCTCACCCACCCCGGGTGCCTCTATTGGCTACACCTTC.

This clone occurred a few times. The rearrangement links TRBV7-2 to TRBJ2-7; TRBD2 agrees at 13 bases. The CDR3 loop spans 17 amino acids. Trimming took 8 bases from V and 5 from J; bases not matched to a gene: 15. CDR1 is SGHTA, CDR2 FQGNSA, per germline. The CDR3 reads CASRDEGGLAGVHEQYF. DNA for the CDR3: TGTGCCAGCCGCGACGAGGGCGGACTAGCGGGAGTCCACGAGCAGTACTTC. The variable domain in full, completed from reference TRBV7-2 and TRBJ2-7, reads GAGVSQSPSNKVTEKGKDVELRCDPISGHTALYWYRQSLGQGLEFLIYFQGNSAPDKSGLPSDRFSAERTGGSVSTLTIQRTQQEDSAVYLCASRDEGGLAGVHEQYFGPGTRLTVT.

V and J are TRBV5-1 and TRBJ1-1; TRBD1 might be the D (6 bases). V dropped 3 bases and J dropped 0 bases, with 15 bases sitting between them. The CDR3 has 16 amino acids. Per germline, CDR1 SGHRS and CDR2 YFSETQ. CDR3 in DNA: TGCGCCAGCAGCTCCCACGGGGGGCAGTTGAACACTGAAGCTTTCTTT. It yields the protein CASSSHGGQLNTEAFF.

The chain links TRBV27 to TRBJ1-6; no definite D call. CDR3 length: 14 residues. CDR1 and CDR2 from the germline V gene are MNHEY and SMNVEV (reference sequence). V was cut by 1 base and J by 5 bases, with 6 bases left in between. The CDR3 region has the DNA TGTGCCAGCAGTTTATTCCTCCATAATTCACCCCTCCACTTT. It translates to CASSLFLHNSPLHF.

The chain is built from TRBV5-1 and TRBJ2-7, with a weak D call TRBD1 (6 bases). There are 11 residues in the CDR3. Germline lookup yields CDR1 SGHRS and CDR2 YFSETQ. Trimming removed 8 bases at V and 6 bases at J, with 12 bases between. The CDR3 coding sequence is TGCGCCAGGGACAGTTTGGGCGAGCAGTACTTC. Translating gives CARDSLGEQYF.